This entry describes one T cell receptor (beta chain). What it recognizes is unknown. For TCR beta, libraries came from quantitative 5'-RACE with molecular barcodes. MiXCR, run by TCRdb on the 5' RACE reads, gives a single entry per CDR3 protein. In the table there are 300,000 to 400,000 distinct CDR3 sequences, approximately 22% of which are singletons. This specimen comes from a study of CD8 T cells in ankylosing spondylitis. Study-level results: Reactive arthritis synovial fluid and blood were previously reported to contain some motif variants. It was reported that disease-linked clones were significantly enriched in matched ankylosing spondylitis synovial fluid. In peripheral blood, disease-linked CD8+ clones occurred at relatively low frequencies.

The CDR3 totals 14 residues. CDR1 is MGHRA, CDR2 YSYEKL, per germline. The V end lost 0 bases, the J end lost 8 bases, and 11 bases lay between the germline ends. The receptor's source is a male donor with ankylosing spondylitis or in good health (not recorded which). This chain connects TRBV4-1 to TRBJ2-1; D unresolved. Sequenced sample: blood, either unsorted or a sorted T cell fraction (not recorded which). This CDR3 is CASSQEGGPHEQFF. CDR3 bases: TGCGCCAGCAGCCAAGAAGGCGGCCCCCATGAGCAGTTCTTC.